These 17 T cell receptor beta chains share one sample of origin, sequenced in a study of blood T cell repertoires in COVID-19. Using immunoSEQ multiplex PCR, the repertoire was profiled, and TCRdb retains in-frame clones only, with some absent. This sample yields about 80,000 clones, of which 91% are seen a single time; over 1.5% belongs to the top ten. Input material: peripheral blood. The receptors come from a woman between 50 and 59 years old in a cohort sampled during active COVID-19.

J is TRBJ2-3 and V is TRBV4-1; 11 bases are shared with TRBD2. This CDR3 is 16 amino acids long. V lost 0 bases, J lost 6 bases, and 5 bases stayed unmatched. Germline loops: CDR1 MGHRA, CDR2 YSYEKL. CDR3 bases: TGCGCCAGCAGCCAAGATAGGACTAGCGGGTGGGATACGCAGTATTTT. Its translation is CASSQDRTSGWDTQYF.

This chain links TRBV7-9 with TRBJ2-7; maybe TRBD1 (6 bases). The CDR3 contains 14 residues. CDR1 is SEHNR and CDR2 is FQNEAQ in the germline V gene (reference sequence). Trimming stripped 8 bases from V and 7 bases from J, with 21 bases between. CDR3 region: CASRSQGISGEQYF. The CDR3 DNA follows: TGTGCCAGCCGCTCCCAGGGGATCTCTGGGGAGCAGTACTTC.

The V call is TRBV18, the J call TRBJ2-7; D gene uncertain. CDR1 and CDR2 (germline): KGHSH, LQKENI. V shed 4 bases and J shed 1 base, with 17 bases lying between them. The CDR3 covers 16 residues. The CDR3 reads CASSLTQSRTSYEQYF. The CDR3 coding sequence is TGTGCCAGCTCACTAACACAGAGCAGAACATCCTACGAGCAGTACTTC.

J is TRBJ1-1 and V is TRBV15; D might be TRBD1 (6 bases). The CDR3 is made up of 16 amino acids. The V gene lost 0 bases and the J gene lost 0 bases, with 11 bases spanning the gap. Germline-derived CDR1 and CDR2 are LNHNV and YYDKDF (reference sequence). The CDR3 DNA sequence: TGTGCCACCAGCAGAGAACAGGGAGACATGAACACTGAAGCTTTCTTT. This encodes CATSREQGDMNTEAFF.

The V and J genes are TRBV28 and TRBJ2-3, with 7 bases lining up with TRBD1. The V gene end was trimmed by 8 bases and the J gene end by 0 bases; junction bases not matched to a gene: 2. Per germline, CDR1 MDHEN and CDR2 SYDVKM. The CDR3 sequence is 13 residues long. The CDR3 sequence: CASQQGSTDTQYF. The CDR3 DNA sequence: TGTGCCAGCCAACAGGGGAGCACAGATACGCAGTATTTT.

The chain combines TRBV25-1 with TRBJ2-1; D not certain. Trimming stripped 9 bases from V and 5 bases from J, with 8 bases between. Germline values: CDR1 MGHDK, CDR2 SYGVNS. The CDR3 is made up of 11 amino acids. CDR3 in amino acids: CASRRDNEQFF. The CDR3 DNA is TGTGCCAGTCGCCGGGACAATGAGCAGTTCTTC.

The CDR3 is CSVRGLAETDTQYF. In DNA, the CDR3 is TGCAGCGTGCGCGGGCTAGCGGAAACAGATACGCAGTATTTT. The gene calls are TRBV29-1 and TRBJ2-3; TRBD2 matches at 7 bases. The junction had 9 bases not matched to a gene; V was cut back by 6 bases and J by 3 bases. CDR1 is SQVTM, CDR2 ANQGSEA, per germline. The CDR3 is 14 residues long.

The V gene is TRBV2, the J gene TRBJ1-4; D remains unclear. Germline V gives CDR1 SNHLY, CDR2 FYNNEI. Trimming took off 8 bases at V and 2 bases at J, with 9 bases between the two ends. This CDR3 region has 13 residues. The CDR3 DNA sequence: TGTGCCAGCCGGCGAGGGACTAATGAAAAACTGTTTTTT. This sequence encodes CASRRGTNEKLFF.

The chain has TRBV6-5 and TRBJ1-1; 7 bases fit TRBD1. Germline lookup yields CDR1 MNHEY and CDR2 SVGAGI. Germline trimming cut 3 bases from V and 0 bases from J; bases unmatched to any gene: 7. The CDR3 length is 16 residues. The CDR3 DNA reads TGTGCCAGCAGTTATCGCGCACAGGGGTTGAACACTGAAGCTTTCTTT. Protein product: CASSYRAQGLNTEAFF.

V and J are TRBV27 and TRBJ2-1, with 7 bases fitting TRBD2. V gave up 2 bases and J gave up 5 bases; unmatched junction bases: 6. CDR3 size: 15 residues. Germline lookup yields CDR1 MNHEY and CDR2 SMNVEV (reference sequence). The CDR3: CASSLQAGPHNEQFF. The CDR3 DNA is TGTGCCAGCAGTTTACAAGCGGGACCTCACAATGAGCAGTTCTTC.

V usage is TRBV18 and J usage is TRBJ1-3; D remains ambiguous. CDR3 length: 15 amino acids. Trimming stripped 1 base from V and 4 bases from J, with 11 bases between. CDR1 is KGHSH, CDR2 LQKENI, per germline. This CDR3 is CASSPRPGLGNTIYF. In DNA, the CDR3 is TGTGCCAGCTCACCACGGCCGGGGTTGGGAAACACCATATATTTT.

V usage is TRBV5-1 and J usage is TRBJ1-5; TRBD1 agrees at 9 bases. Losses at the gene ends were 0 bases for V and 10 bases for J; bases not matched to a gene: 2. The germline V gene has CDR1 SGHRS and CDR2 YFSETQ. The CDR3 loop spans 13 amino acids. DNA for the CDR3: TGCGCCAGCAGCTTGGAGGGACAGGGTCCCCAGCATTTT. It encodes CASSLEGQGPQHF. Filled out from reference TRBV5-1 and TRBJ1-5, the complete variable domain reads KAGVTQTPRYLIKTRGQQVTLSCSPISGHRSVSWYQQTPGQGLQFLFEYFSETQRNKGNFPGRFSGRQFSNSRSEMNVSTLELGDSALYLCASSLEGQGPQHFGDGTRLSIL.

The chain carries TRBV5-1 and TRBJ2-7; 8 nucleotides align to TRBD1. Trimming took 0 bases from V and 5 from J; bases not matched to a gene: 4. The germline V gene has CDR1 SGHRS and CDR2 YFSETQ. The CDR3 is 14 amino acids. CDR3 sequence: CASSLGTGLDEQYF. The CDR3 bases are TGCGCCAGCAGCTTGGGGACAGGGCTCGACGAGCAGTACTTC.

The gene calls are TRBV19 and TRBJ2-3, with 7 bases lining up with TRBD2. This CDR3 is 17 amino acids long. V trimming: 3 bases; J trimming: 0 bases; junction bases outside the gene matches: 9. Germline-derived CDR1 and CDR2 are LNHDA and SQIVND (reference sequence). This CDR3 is CASSIFTSGESTDTQYF. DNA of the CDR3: TGTGCCAGTAGTATCTTTACGAGCGGGGAAAGCACAGATACGCAGTATTTT.

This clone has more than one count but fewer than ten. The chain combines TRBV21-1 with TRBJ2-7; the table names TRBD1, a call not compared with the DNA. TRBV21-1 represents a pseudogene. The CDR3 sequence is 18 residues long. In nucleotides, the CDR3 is TGTGCCAGCGCGGAGAATACCGGGACAGGAGTTTTCGCCTACGAGCAGTACTTC. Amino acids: CASAENTGTGVFAYEQYF.

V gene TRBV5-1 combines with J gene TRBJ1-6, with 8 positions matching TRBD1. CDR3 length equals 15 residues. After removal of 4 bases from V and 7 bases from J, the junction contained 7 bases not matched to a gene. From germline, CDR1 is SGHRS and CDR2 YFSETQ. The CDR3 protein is CASSPGGAGNSPLHF. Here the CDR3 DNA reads TGCGCCAGCAGCCCAGGGGGCGCGGGGAATTCACCCCTCCACTTT.

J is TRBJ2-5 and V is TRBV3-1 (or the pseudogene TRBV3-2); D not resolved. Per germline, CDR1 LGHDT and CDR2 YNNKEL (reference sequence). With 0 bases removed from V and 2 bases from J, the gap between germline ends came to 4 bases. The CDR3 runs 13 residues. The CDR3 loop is CASSQDAQETQYF. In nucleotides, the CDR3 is TGTGCCAGCAGCCAAGACGCGCAAGAGACCCAGTACTTC.